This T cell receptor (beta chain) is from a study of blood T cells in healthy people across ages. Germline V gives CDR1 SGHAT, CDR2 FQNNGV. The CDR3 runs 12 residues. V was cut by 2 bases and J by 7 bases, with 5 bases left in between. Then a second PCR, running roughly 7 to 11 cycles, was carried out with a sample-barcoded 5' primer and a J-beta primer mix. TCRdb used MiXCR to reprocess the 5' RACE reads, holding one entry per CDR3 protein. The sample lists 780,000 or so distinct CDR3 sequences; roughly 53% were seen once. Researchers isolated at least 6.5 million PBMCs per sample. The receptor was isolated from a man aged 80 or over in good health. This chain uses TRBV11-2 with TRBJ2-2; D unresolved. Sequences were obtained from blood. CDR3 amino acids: CASSLRDGELFF. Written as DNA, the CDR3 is TGTGCCAGCAGCTTAAGAGACGGGGAGCTGTTTTTT.